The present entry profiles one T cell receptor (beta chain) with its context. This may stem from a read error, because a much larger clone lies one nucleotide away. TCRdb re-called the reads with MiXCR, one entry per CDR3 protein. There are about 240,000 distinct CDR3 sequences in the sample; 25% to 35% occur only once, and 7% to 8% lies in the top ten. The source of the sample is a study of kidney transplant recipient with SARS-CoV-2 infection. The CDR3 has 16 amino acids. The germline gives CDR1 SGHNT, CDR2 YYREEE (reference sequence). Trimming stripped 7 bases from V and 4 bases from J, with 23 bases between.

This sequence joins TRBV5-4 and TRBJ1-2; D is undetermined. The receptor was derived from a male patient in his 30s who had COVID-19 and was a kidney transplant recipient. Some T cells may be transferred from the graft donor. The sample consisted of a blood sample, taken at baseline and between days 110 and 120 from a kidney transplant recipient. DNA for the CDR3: TGTGCCAGCCCTGGTTTCGTACCAGGAAAGACCTATGGCTACACCTTC. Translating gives CASPGFVPGKTYGYTF.